The 2 T cell receptor beta chains below come from one sample, sequenced in a study of blood T cells in healthy people across ages. Using a J-beta primer mix together with a sample-barcoded 5' primer, a second PCR was run for about 7 to 12 cycles. One entry per CDR3 protein, called by TCRdb with MiXCR from the 5' RACE reads. The repertoire holds about 1.5 million distinct CDR3 sequences, with about 42% as singletons. What was sequenced was blood. These receptors were collected from a woman aged 18-29 years in good health.

This clonotype has just a few counts. V and J are TRBV10-3 and TRBJ2-3; D is possibly TRBD2 (5 bases). The CDR3 spans 15 residues. The ends were cut back, 4 bases at V and 2 bases at J, with 13 bases in the middle. Germline V gives CDR1 ENHRY, CDR2 SYGVKD. The CDR3 DNA reads as TGTGCCATCAGTGTTTCGATGGACTCCACAGATACGCAGTATTTT. Protein: CAISVSMDSTDTQYF.

The gene calls are TRBV4-1 and TRBJ2-7; TRBD2 matches at 16 bases. Losses at the gene ends were 5 bases for V and 4 bases for J; bases not matched to a gene: 5. Germline loops: CDR1 MGHRA, CDR2 YSYEKL. This CDR3 comprises 16 residues. The CDR3 here is CASSEGTSGGAYEQYF. DNA for the CDR3: TGCGCCAGCAGCGAAGGGACTAGCGGGGGGGCGTACGAGCAGTACTTC.